A single sample gave rise to the 18 T cell receptor beta chains below, sequenced in a study of neurological immune-mediated disorders. Time point denoted: longitudinal time-point 1 (baseline). TCRdb used MiXCR to reprocess the 5' RACE reads, holding one entry per CDR3 protein. Among tens of thousands of distinct CDR3 sequences, roughly 10% were seen once, and the ten largest hold 6.5% to 8%. Sequenced material: PBMCs. The receptors here all came from a male donor with HTLV-1-associated myelopathy (HAM/TSP).

This clonotype was detected many times. J is TRBJ2-5 and V is TRBV7-9, with D possibly called TRBD1 or TRBD2 (5 bases each). The V and J ends lost 4 bases and 1 base respectively, with 13 bases between them. This CDR3 spans 15 amino acids. CDR1 and CDR2 (germline): SEHNR, FQNEAQ (reference sequence). CDR3 protein: CASSSLWGPQETQYF. DNA of the CDR3: TGTGCCAGCAGCTCTCTATGGGGACCCCAAGAGACCCAGTACTTC.

In its sample, this clonotype was seen many times. The rearrangement links TRBV7-2 to TRBJ2-3; TRBD2 matches at 9 bases. V lost 1 base to trimming and J lost 4 bases; unmatched junction nucleotides: 3. There are 15 residues in the CDR3. Germline CDR1 reads SGHTA; CDR2 reads FQGNSA. CDR3 region: CASSLVAGGPDTQYF. DNA of the CDR3: TGTGCCAGCAGCTTAGTTGCGGGGGGGCCAGATACGCAGTATTTT.

This clonotype has at least ten counts. Here the CDR3 reads CASAGQETQYF. The CDR3 DNA reads as TGCGCCAGCGCGGGGCAAGAGACCCAGTACTTC. The chain couples TRBV5-1 to TRBJ2-5; a possible D gene is TRBD2 (6 bases). The CDR3 is made up of 11 amino acids. Trimming left V 7 bases short and J 2 bases short, with 6 bases between. From germline, CDR1 is SGHRS and CDR2 YFSETQ.

This clonotype has at least ten counts. The V and J genes are TRBV5-1 and TRBJ2-3, with a possible D match to TRBD1 (7 bases). The germline CDR1 and CDR2 sequences are SGHRS and YFSETQ. This CDR3 contains 13 residues. The V and J ends lost 10 bases and 4 bases respectively, with 16 bases between them. As DNA, the CDR3 is TGCGCCTCGAATGGAGGGGGCGCAGATACGCAGTATTTT. It specifies CASNGGGADTQYF.

This clonotype was recorded at least ten times. V usage is TRBV7-2 and J usage is TRBJ2-7, with D possibly TRBD2 on 6 matching bases. Germline V lookup: CDR1 SGHTA, CDR2 FQGNSA. V was clipped by 1 base and J by 0 bases, with 10 bases between them. CDR3 length: 15 residues. CDR3 sequence reads: CASSLEGLSSYEQYF. CDR3 coding DNA: TGTGCCAGCAGCTTAGAGGGACTTAGCTCCTACGAGCAGTACTTC.

This clonotype came up a few times. The chain joins TRBV29-1 to TRBJ2-5; D is undetermined. Trimming left V 4 bases short and J 4 bases short, with 10 bases between. The CDR3 consists of 12 residues. Germline CDR1 and CDR2: SQVTM and ANQGSEA. This CDR3 reads CSVVANRETQYF. The CDR3 DNA follows: TGCAGCGTTGTGGCTAACCGAGAGACCCAGTACTTC.

This clonotype occurred many times. This chain joins TRBV15 and TRBJ2-7; 13 bases are shared with TRBD2. The CDR3 consists of 15 residues. Unmatched junction bases numbered 0, after V lost 3 bases and J lost 1 base. Germline V lookup: CDR1 LNHNV, CDR2 YYDKDF (reference sequence). CDR3 loop: CATSRGLAGSYEQYF. The CDR3 DNA is TGTGCCACCAGCAGGGGACTAGCGGGGTCCTACGAGCAGTACTTC.

The table lists this clonotype with a few counts. The V gene is TRBV28, the J gene TRBJ1-6, with D possibly TRBD1 on 5 matching bases. CDR1 is MDHEN, CDR2 SYDVKM, per germline. V lost 5 bases, J lost 10 bases, and 18 bases lay in between. The CDR3 spans 15 residues. The DNA for the CDR3 is TGTGCCAGCAGTGTGACCAGGAGTGGGGACTCACCCCTCCACTTT. Translated, it gives CASSVTRSGDSPLHF.

There are many counts of this clonotype. The rearrangement joins TRBV20-1 to TRBJ2-5, with D possibly being TRBD1 or TRBD2 (5 bases each). CDR1 and CDR2 from the germline V gene are DFQATT and SNEGSKA (reference sequence). Trimming pared 0 bases from V and 4 bases from J, leaving 12 bases between. The CDR3 length is 14 residues. The DNA for the CDR3 is TGCAGTGCTAGAGATCGGGGTAGGGGAGAGACCCAGTACTTC. Translated, it gives CSARDRGRGETQYF.

This clonotype was counted many times. The gene calls are TRBV14 and TRBJ2-5; 12 bases map to TRBD2. This CDR3 contains 20 residues. The germline gives CDR1 SGHDN, CDR2 FVKESK. V was pared by 0 bases and J by 0 bases, with 11 bases of the junction left unmatched. CDR3 sequence (DNA): TGTGCCAGCAGCCAAGATCGATATAACCTAGCGGGGGGGTACCAAGAGACCCAGTACTTC. This gives the protein CASSQDRYNLAGGYQETQYF.

This clonotype occurred many times. The chain employs TRBV5-1 and TRBJ1-1; TRBD1 might be the D (5 bases). Germline-derived CDR1 and CDR2 are SGHRS and YFSETQ. The CDR3 sequence is 15 residues long. V lost 2 bases, J lost 1 base, and 12 bases lay in between. The CDR3 here is CASSFDGHKNTEAFF. CDR3 coding DNA: TGCGCCAGCAGCTTTGACGGACATAAGAACACTGAAGCTTTCTTT.

This clonotype was detected ten times or more. This chain connects TRBV20-1 to TRBJ1-1, with D hard to call. CDR3 length: 14 amino acids. Deletions cut 0 bases from V and 5 bases from J, with 13 bases between. Germline CDR1 and CDR2: DFQATT and SNEGSKA (reference sequence). The CDR3 DNA follows: TGCAGTGCTAGAGATCGGTTAGTGGGGACTGAAGCTTTCTTT. This encodes CSARDRLVGTEAFF.

This clonotype appeared many times. This chain links TRBV29-1 with TRBJ1-4; 8 bases are a match to TRBD1. Losses at the gene ends were 4 bases for V and 9 bases for J; bases not matched to a gene: 7. Germline V gene sequence: CDR1 SQVTM, CDR2 ANQGSEA. This CDR3 comprises 13 residues. CDR3 bases: TGCAGCGTTGGACTAGGACAGGGTCAAAAACTGTTTTTT. It codes for CSVGLGQGQKLFF.

This clonotype was recorded many times. The J gene is TRBJ2-6, the V gene TRBV29-1; D gene uncertain. The CDR3 is 12 amino acids. CDR1 SQVTM and CDR2 ANQGSEA come from the germline V gene. V lost 4 bases and J lost 4, with 5 bases in between. The CDR3 bases are TGCAGCGTTGCGTGGGGGGCCAACGTCCTGACTTTC. This encodes CSVAWGANVLTF.

The chain couples TRBV5-1 to TRBJ2-5; D could derive from TRBD1 or TRBD2 (5 bases each). Germline values: CDR1 SGHRS, CDR2 YFSETQ. This CDR3 spans 16 amino acids. Between the trimmed V and J ends, which lost 1 base and 3 bases, there was a span of 16 bases. In DNA form, the CDR3 reads TGCGCCAGCAGCTTGTTGCTAGGGACCCAGGAAGAGACCCAGTACTTC. This encodes CASSLLLGTQEETQYF.

The table lists this clonotype with a few counts. In DNA, the CDR3 is TGTGCCAGCAGCTTATTCGGCGCAGACTCACCCCTCCACTTT. Translated: CASSLFGADSPLHF. The genes are TRBV11-2 and TRBJ1-6; D remains ambiguous. Germline CDR1 reads SGHAT; CDR2 reads FQNNGV. Deletions cut 2 bases from V and 10 bases from J, with 12 bases between. The CDR3 has 14 amino acids.

The genes are TRBV10-3 and TRBJ2-6; D is uncertain. The CDR3 totals 17 residues. Germline CDR1 ENHRY, CDR2 SYGVKD. The V gene lost 2 bases and the J gene lost 1 base, with 12 bases spanning the gap. CDR3 loop: CAISEPEPQSGANVLTF. For the CDR3, the DNA is TGTGCCATCAGTGAGCCAGAACCACAATCTGGGGCCAACGTCCTGACTTTC.

This clonotype was seen repeatedly, ten times or more. This chain links TRBV5-1 with TRBJ1-1; 7 bases are a match to TRBD1. The ends lost 4 bases at V and 11 bases at J; junction bases unmatched: 11. CDR3 length: 13 amino acids. The germline gives CDR1 SGHRS, CDR2 YFSETQ. CDR3 sequence (DNA): TGCGCCAGCAGCAGTCGGGACAGACTTGAGGCTTTCTTT. Translating gives CASSSRDRLEAFF. Looking up the rest from reference TRBV5-1 and TRBJ1-1 gives the full variable domain: KAGVTQTPRYLIKTRGQQVTLSCSPISGHRSVSWYQQTPGQGLQFLFEYFSETQRNKGNFPGRFSGRQFSNSRSEMNVSTLELGDSALYLCASSSRDRLEAFFGQGTRLTVV.